The next 20 T cell receptor beta chains were all read from a single sample in a study of tumour-infiltrating T cells in Burkitt lymphoma. Repertoires were generated with immunoSEQ multiplex PCR, while TCRdb's copy carries only in-frame clones and drops some. The sample has approximately 5,000 clones, roughly a tenth seen once; the top ten hold 2% to 2.5%. The sequencing input was tumor tissue. These receptors were collected from a human donor with diffuse large B-cell lymphoma.

This clone appeared a few times. This chain uses TRBV6-1 with TRBJ1-5; D remains ambiguous. The CDR3 is 14 amino acids. V was cut by 4 bases and J by 0 bases, with 7 bases left in between. Germline V CDR1 and CDR2: MNHNS, SASEGT. The CDR3 nucleotides are TGTGCCAGCAGTGCGAGACATAGCAATCAGCCCCAGCATTTT. This codes for CASSARHSNQPQHF.

The gene calls are TRBV7-6 and TRBJ2-5; no reliable D call. The germline CDR1 and CDR2 sequences are SGHVS and FNYEAQ. V dropped 1 base and J dropped 5 bases, with 11 bases sitting between them. CDR3 size: 14 residues. The CDR3 coding sequence is TGTGCCAGCAGCTTAGAAGTGGAAGGGGAGACCCAGTACTTC. Its translation: CASSLEVEGETQYF.

The J gene is TRBJ1-4, the V gene TRBV7-6; D is unresolved. Germline lookup yields CDR1 SGHVS and CDR2 FNYEAQ. With 2 bases removed from V and 0 bases from J, the gap between germline ends came to 7 bases. The CDR3 has 15 residues. CDR3 protein: CASSLTGATNEKLFF. CDR3 in DNA: TGTGCCAGCAGCTTAACCGGCGCAACTAATGAAAAACTGTTTTTT.

V is TRBV11-2 and J is TRBJ2-7; D uncertain. CDR1 is SGHAT, CDR2 FQNNGV, per germline. Trimming removed 5 bases at V and 7 bases at J, with 15 bases between. This CDR3 contains 13 residues. CDR3: CASSPGIYREQYF. CDR3 nucleotides: TGTGCCAGCAGCCCGGGTATATATAGGGAGCAGTACTTC.

This clone is categorized as medium-sized. The gene calls are TRBV5-1 and TRBJ2-5; a possible D gene is TRBD2 (5 bases). CDR3 length: 14 amino acids. Per the germline V gene, CDR1 is SGHRS and CDR2 is YFSETQ. V lost 0 bases and J lost 2, with 8 bases in between. CDR3 region: CASSLGGNQETQYF. CDR3 nucleotides: TGCGCCAGCAGCTTGGGAGGGAATCAAGAGACCCAGTACTTC.

The chain has TRBV21-1 and TRBJ1-1. TRBV21-1 is classified as a pseudogene. The CDR3 runs 12 residues. This CDR3 reads CAIERVGTEAFF. Here the CDR3 DNA reads TGTGCCATAGAACGTGTTGGCACTGAAGCTTTCTTT.

In this sample, this clone turned up a few times. V gene TRBV5-6 combines with J gene TRBJ2-3, with 13 positions matching TRBD2. This CDR3 has 14 amino acids. V gave up 4 bases and J gave up 9 bases; unmatched junction bases: 5. Germline V gene lookup returns CDR1 SGHDT and CDR2 YYEEEE. CDR3 in DNA: TGTGCCAGCAGCCCCGGGACTAGCGGGGCGACGCAGTATTTT. This sequence encodes CASSPGTSGATQYF. Full variable domain (rest looked up from reference TRBV5-6 and TRBJ2-3): DAGVTQSPTHLIKTRGQQVTLRCSPKSGHDTVSWYQQALGQGPQFIFQYYEEEERQRGNFPDRFSGHQFPNYSSELNVNALLLGDSALYLCASSPGTSGATQYFGPGTRLTVL.

This clone was detected only a few times. The rearrangement links TRBV11-2 to TRBJ1-1; D unclear. The germline V and J ends were trimmed by 1 base and 7 bases, with 16 bases remaining between them. CDR3 length: 15 amino acids. Germline V gene sequence: CDR1 SGHAT, CDR2 FQNNGV. This CDR3 is CASSLVLVSRLEAFF. CDR3 in DNA: TGTGCCAGCAGCTTAGTTTTGGTCAGCCGCCTTGAAGCTTTCTTT. Together with reference TRBV11-2 and TRBJ1-1, the CDR3 gives the full variable domain: EAGVAQSPRYKIIEKRQSVAFWCNPISGHATLYWYQQILGQGPKLLIQFQNNGVVDDSQLPKDRFSAERLKGVDSTLKIQPAKLEDSAVYLCASSLVLVSRLEAFFGQGTRLTVV.

This clone was counted between two and nine times. The V gene is TRBV25-1, the J gene TRBJ1-2; the D is unclear. Trimming pared 6 bases from V and 7 bases from J, leaving 12 bases between. The CDR3 extends over 12 amino acids. Germline V gene sequence: CDR1 MGHDK, CDR2 SYGVNS. CDR3 sequence (DNA): TGTGCCAGCAGGGCCGTCGCGGGTGGCTACACCTTC. This gives the protein CASRAVAGGYTF.

This chain connects TRBV6-5 to TRBJ1-5, with D possibly being TRBD1 (5 bases). Trimming stripped 6 bases from V and 0 bases from J, with 12 bases between. This CDR3 has 15 amino acids. Per germline, CDR1 MNHEY and CDR2 SVGAGI. CDR3 residues: CASSRDGYSNQPQHF. The DNA for the CDR3 is TGTGCCAGCAGCCGGGACGGCTATAGCAATCAGCCCCAGCATTTT.

The chain combines TRBV19 with TRBJ2-1; no reliable D call. Germline assignment: CDR1 LNHDA and CDR2 SQIVND (reference sequence). CDR3 length: 15 residues. The ends were cut back, 7 bases at V and 0 bases at J, with 13 bases in the middle. The CDR3 DNA sequence: TGTGCCAGTACCGCAAGCCTGGGCTCCTACAATGAGCAGTTCTTC. Encoded protein: CASTASLGSYNEQFF.

This sequence joins TRBV10-3 and TRBJ1-2; 11 bases map to TRBD1. Germline V gene sequence: CDR1 ENHRY, CDR2 SYGVKD. Losses at the gene ends were 7 bases for V and 8 bases for J; bases not matched to a gene: 12. This CDR3 region has 15 residues. The CDR3 is CAITHPGTGGEGYTF. For the CDR3, the DNA is TGTGCCATCACCCACCCCGGGACAGGGGGAGAAGGCTACACCTTC.

This clone was recorded a few times. The chain recombines TRBV13 with TRBJ1-1, with D hard to call. Germline CDR1 PRHDT, CDR2 FYEKMQ (reference sequence). V was trimmed by 6 bases and J by 7 bases, leaving 12 bases between them. CDR3 size: 12 residues. The DNA of the CDR3 is TGTGCCAGCAGTCGGCCGGAAAGTGAAGCTTTCTTT. This sequence encodes CASSRPESEAFF.

The chain combines TRBV19 with TRBJ1-5, with D perhaps matching TRBD1 (5 bases). V was pared by 7 bases and J by 3 bases, with 10 bases between. Per germline, CDR1 LNHDA and CDR2 SQIVND (reference sequence). This CDR3 is 13 amino acids long. CDR3 sequence: CASNQGANQPQHF. CDR3 coding DNA: TGTGCCAGTAATCAGGGCGCCAATCAGCCCCAGCATTTT.

The CDR3 loop is CASSPTRTSGQETQYF. In DNA form, the CDR3 reads TGTGCCAGTAGTCCTACAAGGACTAGCGGACAAGAGACCCAGTACTTC. This rearrangement joins TRBV19 to TRBJ2-5; TRBD2 matches at 10 bases. CDR3 length: 16 amino acids. The junction had 8 bases not matched to a gene; V was cut back by 5 bases and J by 2 bases. Germline V gives CDR1 LNHDA, CDR2 SQIVND (reference sequence).

In its sample, this clone was seen a few times. This chain connects TRBV6-1 to TRBJ2-5, with 10 bases identical to TRBD1. The germline V gene encodes CDR1 MNHNS and CDR2 SASEGT. The junction had 13 bases not matched to a gene; V was cut back by 10 bases and J by 5 bases. The CDR3 is made up of 15 amino acids. This chain's CDR3 is CATTEGTGARETQYF. CDR3 nucleotides: TGTGCCACCACGGAAGGGACAGGGGCCAGGGAGACCCAGTACTTC.

This clone was observed a few times. The chain joins TRBV7-9 to TRBJ1-4; 8 positions match TRBD1. Germline lookup yields CDR1 SEHNR and CDR2 FQNEAQ (reference sequence). Unmatched junction bases numbered 4, after V lost 3 bases and J lost 7 bases. CDR3 length: 14 amino acids. CDR3 region: CASSFGQGSEKLFF. In DNA, the CDR3 is TGTGCCAGCAGCTTCGGACAGGGTTCTGAAAAACTGTTTTTT.

The CDR3 DNA is TGCGCCAGCAGCCAAGATCTGGCATTGAGGTTGAACACTGAAGCTTTCTTT. As protein: CASSQDLALRLNTEAFF. The J gene is TRBJ1-1, the V gene TRBV4-1; the D is unclear. Trimming left V 0 bases short and J 0 bases short, with 14 bases between. The germline V gene has CDR1 MGHRA and CDR2 YSYEKL. The CDR3 is 17 residues long.

In its sample, this clone was seen a few times. The CDR3 DNA follows: TGTGCCAGCAGTTTACGGCTAGCGGGTTACAATGAGCAGTTCTTC. Its protein product is CASSLRLAGYNEQFF. J is TRBJ2-1 and V is TRBV27, with TRBD2 matching over 8 bases. Germline trimming cut 2 bases from V and 4 bases from J; bases unmatched to any gene: 4. This CDR3 spans 15 amino acids. Germline V CDR1 and CDR2: MNHEY, SMNVEV (reference sequence).

The chain has TRBV19 and TRBJ1-5; a weak D match, TRBD1 (6 bases). The V end lost 9 bases, the J end lost 5 bases, and 17 bases lay between the germline ends. Germline V gene sequence: CDR1 LNHDA, CDR2 SQIVND (reference sequence). The CDR3 runs 14 residues. CDR3 coding DNA: TGTGCCAGCAGCCAAGGACAGTGGTATCAGCCCCAGCATTTT. It translates to CASSQGQWYQPQHF. Using reference TRBV19 and TRBJ1-5 for the parts outside the CDR3, the full variable domain is DGGITQSPKYLFRKEGQNVTLSCEQNLNHDAMYWYRQDPGQGLRLIYYSQIVNDFQKGDIAEGYSVSREKKESFPLTVTSAQKNPTAFYLCASSQGQWYQPQHFGDGTRLSIL.